The T cell receptor (beta chain) under discussion was sequenced for a study of CD8+ T cells in alopecia areata. CDR1 DFQATT and CDR2 SNEGSKA come from the germline V gene (reference sequence). The CDR3 covers 11 residues. The ends lost 5 bases at V and 7 bases at J; junction bases unmatched: 2. Specified treatment: oral pan-JAK inhibitor, 5-10 mg twice daily. In its sample, this clone was seen once. cDNA reverse transcribed from extracted RNA served as the sequencing template. Method: immunoSEQ multiplex PCR; TCRdb's copy keeps in-frame clones and lacks some. Here the sample spans some 240,000 clones, under 60% being singletons.

This TCR came from a human donor with alopecia areata. The V and J genes are TRBV20-1 and TRBJ2-7, with 10 bases that match TRBD2. This material consisted of CD4+ T cells sorted from blood, taken at week 4, from a patient treated with tofacitinib. The CDR3 sequence is CSAPGLAEQYF. The CDR3 DNA is TGCAGTGCTCCGGGACTAGCGGAGCAGTACTTC.